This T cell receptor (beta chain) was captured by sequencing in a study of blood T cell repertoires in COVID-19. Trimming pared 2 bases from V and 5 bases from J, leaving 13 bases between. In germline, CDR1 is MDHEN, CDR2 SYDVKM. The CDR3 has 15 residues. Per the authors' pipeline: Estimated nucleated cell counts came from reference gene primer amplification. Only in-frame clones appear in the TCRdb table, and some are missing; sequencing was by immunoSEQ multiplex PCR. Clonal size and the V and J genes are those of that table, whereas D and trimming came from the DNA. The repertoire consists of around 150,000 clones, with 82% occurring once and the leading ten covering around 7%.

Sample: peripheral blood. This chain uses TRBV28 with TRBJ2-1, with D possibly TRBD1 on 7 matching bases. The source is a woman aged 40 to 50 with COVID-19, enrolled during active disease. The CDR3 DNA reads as TGTGCCAGCAGTTTAGGGGGGACAGCGAACAATGAGCAGTTCTTC. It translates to CASSLGGTANNEQFF.